This TCR beta chain was found in a study of T cells in localized non-small cell lung cancer. Remarks on this clone: Its antigen is not identified.

Study observations and caveats: Higher blood T cell density tracked longer overall survival.

The method was immunoSEQ multiplex PCR; TCRdb's version includes in-frame clones alone and lacks a portion of them. The sample consists of 53,000 or so clones, 80% to 95% of them appearing once. Germline-derived CDR1 and CDR2 are SGHAT and FQNNGV. Trimming took 2 bases from V and 5 from J; bases not matched to a gene: 14. CDR3 size: 18 residues. The sequence came from a man aged 35-69 years with stage I lung adenocarcinoma. The material was peripheral blood, obtained before any cancer treatment. The rearrangement uses TRBV11-2 and TRBJ2-5; 10 bases line up with TRBD2. Written as DNA, the CDR3 is TGTGCCAGCAGCTTATTGCCTAGCGGGAGTGGTACGGATGAGACCCAGTACTTC. Protein sequence: CASSLLPSGSGTDETQYF. Full variable domain (remainder filled in from reference TRBV11-2 and TRBJ2-5): EAGVAQSPRYKIIEKRQSVAFWCNPISGHATLYWYQQILGQGPKLLIQFQNNGVVDDSQLPKDRFSAERLKGVDSTLKIQPAKLEDSAVYLCASSLLPSGSGTDETQYFGPGTRLLVL.